The 27 T cell receptor beta chains below come from one sample, sequenced in a study of siplizumab effects on memory and regulatory T cells. The protocol was immunoSEQ multiplex PCR, while the TCRdb copy is restricted to in-frame clones and leaves out a portion. The sample carries some 100,000 clones, 80% to 95% recorded once. The sample comprised CD4+ T cells sorted from blood. All receptors derive from a human donor in good health. Some clones in this sample may be carry-over from other donors' samples.

The DNA for the CDR3 is TGCGCCAGCAGCTTGGAGGGGGCGTACACCGGGGAGCTGTTTTTT. Translation: CASSLEGAYTGELFF. The V gene is TRBV5-1, the J gene TRBJ2-2; 7 nucleotides line up with TRBD1. In germline, CDR1 is SGHRS, CDR2 YFSETQ. The CDR3 extends over 15 amino acids. V dropped 0 bases and J dropped 3; count of bases not matched to a gene: 2.

The chain recombines TRBV14 with TRBJ2-7; D is unresolved. Germline lookup yields CDR1 SGHDN and CDR2 FVKESK. This CDR3 region has 16 residues. V was trimmed by 1 base and J by 0 bases, leaving 13 bases between them. The chain's CDR3 is CASSQVTQLGSYEQYF. The CDR3 DNA follows: TGTGCCAGCAGCCAAGTTACACAGCTTGGCTCCTACGAGCAGTACTTC. Together with reference TRBV14 and TRBJ2-7, the CDR3 gives the full variable domain: EAGVTQFPSHSVIEKGQTVTLRCDPISGHDNLYWYRRVMGKEIKFLLHFVKESKQDESGMPNNRFLAERTGGTYSTLKVQPAELEDSGVYFCASSQVTQLGSYEQYFGPGTRLTVT.

This clone was found once. The genes are TRBV15 and TRBJ2-2; D is unclear. Germline loops: CDR1 LNHNV, CDR2 YYDKDF (reference sequence). Trimming took 0 bases from V and 0 from J, leaving 5 bases between them. The CDR3 covers 15 residues. CDR3 amino acids: CATSRDWTNTGELFF. CDR3 sequence (DNA): TGTGCCACCAGCAGAGACTGGACGAACACCGGGGAGCTGTTTTTT.

The chain is built from TRBV11-3 and TRBJ1-1, with D perhaps matching TRBD1 (5 bases). CDR3 size: 13 residues. From germline, CDR1 is SGHNT and CDR2 YENEEA. Trimming removed 10 bases at V and 5 bases at J, with 17 bases between. CDR3: CATAQGTGTEAFF. CDR3 coding DNA: TGTGCCACCGCCCAGGGAACTGGAACTGAAGCTTTCTTT.

This clone was observed once. J is TRBJ1-2 and V is TRBV18; 7 bases map to TRBD1. With 6 bases clipped from V and 3 bases from J, the junction kept 13 bases outside the gene matches. Looked up from germline, CDR1 is KGHSH and CDR2 is LQKENI. The CDR3 covers 16 residues. CDR3 amino acids: CASSPGIDRAHYGYTF. CDR3 nucleotides: TGTGCCAGCTCCCCCGGGATTGACAGGGCCCACTATGGCTACACCTTC.

This chain links TRBV5-1 with TRBJ2-3; 13 positions match TRBD2. This CDR3 has 18 amino acids. V lost 3 bases, J lost 5 bases, and 12 bases stayed unmatched. CDR1 is SGHRS, CDR2 YFSETQ, per germline. The CDR3 is CASSYSVGLAGVLDTQYF. CDR3 bases: TGCGCCAGCAGCTATTCGGTTGGACTAGCGGGAGTCTTAGATACGCAGTATTTT. The full variable domain, completed using reference TRBV5-1 and TRBJ2-3, is KAGVTQTPRYLIKTRGQQVTLSCSPISGHRSVSWYQQTPGQGLQFLFEYFSETQRNKGNFPGRFSGRQFSNSRSEMNVSTLELGDSALYLCASSYSVGLAGVLDTQYFGPGTRLTVL.

This clone is a singleton in its sample. The rearrangement links TRBV10-2 to TRBJ1-1, with D tentatively TRBD1 (6 bases). The CDR3 has 15 residues. Germline lookup yields CDR1 WSHSY and CDR2 SAAADI. Trimming removed 5 bases at V and 0 bases at J, with 13 bases between. DNA of the CDR3: TGCGCCAGCAGTAGACCCGGGACACTGAACACTGAAGCTTTCTTT. Translated, it gives CASSRPGTLNTEAFF.

The V gene is TRBV28, the J gene TRBJ1-4; tentative D call: TRBD1 (6 bases). Between the trimmed V and J ends, which lost 2 bases and 8 bases, there was a span of 12 bases. CDR3 length: 14 amino acids. Germline CDR1 reads MDHEN; CDR2 reads SYDVKM. The CDR3 is CASSLEGGGEKLFF. The CDR3 region has the DNA TGTGCCAGCAGTTTAGAGGGGGGGGGAGAAAAACTGTTTTTT. Full variable domain (rest looked up from reference TRBV28 and TRBJ1-4): DVKVTQSSRYLVKRTGEKVFLECVQDMDHENMFWYRQDPGLGLRLIYFSYDVKMKEKGDIPEGYSVSREKKERFSLILESASTNQTSMYLCASSLEGGGEKLFFGSGTQLSVL.

V is TRBV14 and J is TRBJ2-7; D is unresolved. CDR3 length: 11 amino acids. Germline V lookup: CDR1 SGHDN, CDR2 FVKESK. CDR3 DNA sequence: TGTGCCAGCAGCCAAGTTTATAGGACGAGGGTC. Amino acid sequence: CASSQVYRTRV.

The chain uses TRBV2 and TRBJ2-3; D might be TRBD2 (5 bases). V lost 4 bases, J lost 2 bases, and 10 bases lay in between. This CDR3 has 14 amino acids. Germline assignment: CDR1 SNHLY and CDR2 FYNNEI. CDR3 protein: CASSGPTNTDTQYF. The CDR3 coding sequence is TGTGCCAGCAGTGGGCCGACTAACACAGATACGCAGTATTTT.

The chain joins TRBV14 to TRBJ2-2, with TRBD2 matching over 10 bases. After removal of 4 bases from V and 7 bases from J, the junction contained 6 bases not matched to a gene. Germline V CDR1 and CDR2: SGHDN, FVKESK. This CDR3 spans 15 amino acids. The CDR3 reads CASSRTSGTSGELFF. The CDR3 nucleotides are TGTGCCAGCAGCCGTACTAGCGGGACAAGCGGGGAGCTGTTTTTT.

The DNA for the CDR3 is TGTGCCAGCAGCGTAGGTACCGGCGGCAACTCTGGAAACACCATATATTTT. This sequence encodes CASSVGTGGNSGNTIYF. The rearrangement uses TRBV9 and TRBJ1-3; no clear D. Trimming removed 0 bases from V and 0 bases from J, with 13 bases in between. Germline V gene data show CDR1 as SGDLS and CDR2 as YYNGEE. CDR3 length equals 17 residues. Filled out from reference TRBV9 and TRBJ1-3, the complete variable domain reads DSGVTQTPKHLITATGQRVTLRCSPRSGDLSVYWYQQSLDQGLQFLIQYYNGEERAKGNILERFSAQQFPDLHSELNLSSLELGDSALYFCASSVGTGGNSGNTIYFGEGSWLTVV.

The chain combines TRBV11-2 with TRBJ2-5, with a weak D call TRBD2 (5 bases). The V gene's germline CDR1 is SGHAT and CDR2 FQNNGV. CDR3 size: 13 residues. Trimming shortened V by 0 bases and J by 5 bases, and 7 bases separated the two germline ends. In nucleotides, the CDR3 is TGTGCCAGCAGCTTAGATTCTAGCGAGACCCAGTACTTC. It codes for CASSLDSSETQYF.

The chain links TRBV18 to TRBJ2-6, with no clear D. The CDR3 runs to 18 residues. The ends were cut back, 3 bases at V and 0 bases at J, with 15 bases in the middle. Germline loops: CDR1 KGHSH, CDR2 LQKENI. CDR3 sequence reads: CASSPPIAGISGANVLTF. The CDR3 DNA is TGTGCCAGCTCACCTCCCATCGCAGGAATCTCTGGGGCCAACGTCCTGACTTTC.

This sequence joins TRBV5-4 and TRBJ2-5; tentative D call: TRBD1 (6 bases). Looked up from germline, CDR1 is SGHNT and CDR2 is YYREEE (reference sequence). The CDR3 has 14 amino acids. V was cut by 4 bases and J by 4 bases, with 14 bases left in between. The CDR3 region is CASSRGQERETQYF. The CDR3 nucleotides read TGTGCCAGCAGCAGGGGACAAGAAAGAGAGACCCAGTACTTC.

The rearrangement uses TRBV7-9 and TRBJ2-7; the D gene is possibly TRBD2 (6 bases). Per germline, CDR1 SEHNR and CDR2 FQNEAQ (reference sequence). The CDR3 covers 15 residues. The V and J ends lost 3 bases and 0 bases respectively, with 12 bases between them. The DNA of the CDR3 is TGTGCCAGCAGCTTTGCCGGGGGTAGCTCCTACGAGCAGTACTTC. The encoded protein is CASSFAGGSSYEQYF.

The V call is TRBV6-6, the J call TRBJ2-2; 7 bases map to TRBD2. The CDR3 contains 15 residues. Germline V gene lookup returns CDR1 MNHNY and CDR2 SVGAGI (reference sequence). Losses at the gene ends were 1 base for V and 5 bases for J; bases not matched to a gene: 4. The CDR3 DNA is TGTGCCAGCAGTTACTTGGCTAGCGGAACCGGGGAGCTGTTTTTT. Protein product: CASSYLASGTGELFF.

The V and J genes are TRBV5-1 and TRBJ2-2; D might be TRBD2 (6 bases). CDR3 length: 16 amino acids. V shed 4 bases and J shed 4 bases, with 17 bases lying between them. Germline CDR1 is SGHRS and CDR2 is YFSETQ. This CDR3 is CASSHDSLGGTGELFF. For the CDR3, the DNA is TGCGCCAGCAGCCATGACAGCCTGGGGGGCACCGGGGAGCTGTTTTTT.

This clone was counted between two and nine times. The chain joins TRBV6-6 to TRBJ2-7, with 10 bases matching TRBD1. CDR3 length: 13 residues. Per germline, CDR1 MNHNY and CDR2 SVGAGI (reference sequence). V lost 2 bases to trimming and J lost 5 bases; unmatched junction nucleotides: 0. The CDR3 sequence is CASSYDRGHEQYF. The CDR3 nucleotides are TGTGCCAGCAGTTACGACAGGGGGCACGAGCAGTACTTC.

The chain is built from TRBV5-4 and TRBJ1-5, with 7 positions matching TRBD1. The germline V gene encodes CDR1 SGHNT and CDR2 YYREEE (reference sequence). The CDR3 covers 14 residues. With V trimmed by 0 bases and J by 5 bases, 2 bases remained unmatched. The CDR3 region is CASSLGQGDQPQHF. The CDR3 nucleotides read TGTGCCAGCAGCTTGGGACAGGGCGATCAGCCCCAGCATTTT.

The rearrangement uses TRBV20-1 and TRBJ2-1; no clear D. Trimming stripped 5 bases from V and 7 bases from J, with 6 bases between. The CDR3 sequence is 10 residues long. Germline values: CDR1 DFQATT, CDR2 SNEGSKA (reference sequence). As DNA, the CDR3 is TGCAGTGCTGCAGTGAATGAGCAGTTCTTC. This encodes CSAAVNEQFF.

The chain links TRBV19 to TRBJ2-1; 7 nucleotides line up with TRBD1. CDR1 LNHDA and CDR2 SQIVND come from the germline V gene (reference sequence). The ends lost 4 bases at V and 4 bases at J; junction bases unmatched: 4. The CDR3 runs to 14 residues. The CDR3 is CASSTKQGYNEQFF. In DNA, the CDR3 is TGTGCCAGTAGTACTAAACAGGGGTACAATGAGCAGTTCTTC.

The J gene is TRBJ2-5, the V gene TRBV6-6; unclear D gene. The CDR3 has 14 residues. The V end lost 2 bases, the J end lost 2 bases, and 9 bases lay between the germline ends. Germline CDR1 MNHNY, CDR2 SVGAGI (reference sequence). The CDR3 DNA sequence: TGTGCCAGCAGTTACCGAACGGCACAAGAGACCCAGTACTTC. As protein: CASSYRTAQETQYF.

This chain connects TRBV10-3 to TRBJ1-2; D perhaps matches TRBD1 (5 bases). The V end lost 10 bases, the J end lost 6 bases, and 15 bases lay between the germline ends. Germline values: CDR1 ENHRY, CDR2 SYGVKD. There are 12 residues in the CDR3. CDR3 in amino acids: CATSDLQDGYTF. The CDR3 coding sequence is TGTGCCACTTCAGATCTACAGGATGGCTACACCTTC.

This clone came up once. J is TRBJ1-2 and V is TRBV15; possibly TRBD1 for D (6 bases). V was trimmed by 2 bases and J by 6 bases, leaving 22 bases between them. CDR3 size: 17 residues. Germline V lookup: CDR1 LNHNV, CDR2 YYDKDF (reference sequence). CDR3 nucleotide sequence: TGTGCCACCAGCAGACCTTCGGCTTCAGGGGTAGCGAATGGCTACACCTTC. As protein: CATSRPSASGVANGYTF. The whole variable domain, remainder taken from reference TRBV15 and TRBJ1-2, is DAMVIQNPRYQVTQFGKPVTLSCSQTLNHNVMYWYQQKSSQAPKLLFHYYDKDFNNEADTPDNFQSRRPNTSFCFLDIRSPGLGDTAMYLCATSRPSASGVANGYTFGSGTRLTVV.

This rearrangement joins TRBV6-1 to TRBJ2-3, with D possibly being TRBD1 or TRBD2 (5 bases each). The CDR3 runs to 15 residues. V lost 6 bases to trimming and J lost 6 bases, with 19 bases between them. Looked up from germline, CDR1 is MNHNS and CDR2 is SASEGT. CDR3 amino acids: CASRIGQGGPDTQYF. The CDR3 coding sequence is TGTGCCAGCAGAATAGGGCAGGGCGGGCCGGATACGCAGTATTTT.

The chain links TRBV19 to TRBJ1-2; TRBD1 matches 8 bases. This CDR3 spans 14 amino acids. The germline V gene has CDR1 LNHDA and CDR2 SQIVND (reference sequence). The ends lost 3 bases at V and 3 bases at J; junction bases unmatched: 3. CDR3 in DNA: TGTGCCAGTAGTATGGGGACAGGAGACTATGGCTACACCTTC. Translated, it gives CASSMGTGDYGYTF.